This TCR beta chain was captured in a study of OX40 agonist ivuxolimab in advanced cancers. Study-level results: In a subset of nonresponders, normalized T-cell clonal expansion was also low.

Only in-frame clones appear in the TCRdb table, and some are missing; sequencing was by immunoSEQ multiplex PCR. The sample has 65,000 to 80,000 clones, around 82% seen once. Looked up from germline, CDR1 is SGHTA and CDR2 is FQGTGA. The CDR3 has 16 amino acids. Trimming removed 2 bases at V and 0 bases at J, with 11 bases between. A word on this clone: The antigen is not known.

The source is an adult with an advanced solid tumor such as melanoma, head and neck, liver or kidney cancer. The V gene is TRBV7-3, the J gene TRBJ1-3, with D unresolved. The source material was CD4+ or CD8+ T cells sorted from blood, sampled in a trial of the OX40 agonist ivuxolimab. CDR3: CASSLDPLGSGNTIYF. DNA for the CDR3: TGTGCCAGCAGCTTAGACCCCTTGGGCTCTGGAAACACCATATATTTT.